The clone carrying this T cell receptor (beta chain) turned up a few times. The antigen remains unidentified. The data derive from a study of cytomegalovirus exposure and HLA in healthy donors. The CDR3 has 12 residues. Trimming cost V 6 bases and J 8 bases, with 13 bases left between them. The germline V gene has CDR1 ENHRY and CDR2 SYGVKD. Unrecorded immune exposures were likely, despite nominal health at sampling. It was with 60 Vbeta and 13 Jbeta primers that the PCR ran. TCRdb's copy holds only in-frame clones and misses some; the assay was immunoSEQ multiplex PCR. The sample consists of some 140,000 clones, 73% of them appearing once. Study-level results: Cytomegalovirus-associated status was assigned to 150 or so TCR beta chains.

The source of this sequence is a woman aged 40-49 years in good health and CMV-seronegative. The sequencing sample was made of PBMCs. The genes are TRBV10-3 and TRBJ1-2; D unresolved. CDR3 sequence (DNA): TGTGCCATCAGCCTTCCCTCGCGAGGCTACACCTTC. Amino acids: CAISLPSRGYTF.